This note documents a single T cell receptor beta chain sequence. These data originate in a study of blood T cell repertoires in COVID-19. The wider study: From the United States, Italy and Spain came samples of acute and convalescent COVID-19.

CDR3 size: 17 residues. CDR1 and CDR2 (germline): LNHDA, SQIVND (reference sequence). J lost 1 base, V lost 5 bases, and 12 bases had no gene match. Original analysis: The assay estimated nucleated cells by amplifying reference gene primers. Sequencing was performed with immunoSEQ multiplex PCR; in TCRdb, only in-frame clones are kept and a portion is missing. D and trimming were read from the DNA, whereas the V and J calls and clone size are those reported in that table. The sample contains about 93,000 clones, roughly 85% of which appear only once. The TCR sequence derives from a human donor in a cohort sampled during active COVID-19. The J gene is TRBJ1-1, the V gene TRBV19, with TRBD1 matching over 8 bases. Sequencing was done on a sample of peripheral blood. CDR3 nucleotides: TGTGCCAGTAGTCGCGGGACAGGTAACGGCGGGAACACTGAAGCTTTCTTT. Encoded protein: CASSRGTGNGGNTEAFF.